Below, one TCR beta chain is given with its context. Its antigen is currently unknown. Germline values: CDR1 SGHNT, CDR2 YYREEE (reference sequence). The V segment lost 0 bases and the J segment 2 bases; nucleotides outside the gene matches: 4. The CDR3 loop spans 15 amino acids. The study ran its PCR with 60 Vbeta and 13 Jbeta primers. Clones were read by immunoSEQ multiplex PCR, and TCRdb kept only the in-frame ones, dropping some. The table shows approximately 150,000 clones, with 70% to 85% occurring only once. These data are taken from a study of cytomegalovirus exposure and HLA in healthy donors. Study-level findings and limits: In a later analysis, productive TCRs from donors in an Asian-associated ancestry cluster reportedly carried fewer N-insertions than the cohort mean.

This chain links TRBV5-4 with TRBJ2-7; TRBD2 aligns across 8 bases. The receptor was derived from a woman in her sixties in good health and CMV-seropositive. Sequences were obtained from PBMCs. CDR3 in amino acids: CASSLATSGTYEQYF. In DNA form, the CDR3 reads TGTGCCAGCAGCTTGGCCACTAGCGGTACCTACGAGCAGTACTTC.